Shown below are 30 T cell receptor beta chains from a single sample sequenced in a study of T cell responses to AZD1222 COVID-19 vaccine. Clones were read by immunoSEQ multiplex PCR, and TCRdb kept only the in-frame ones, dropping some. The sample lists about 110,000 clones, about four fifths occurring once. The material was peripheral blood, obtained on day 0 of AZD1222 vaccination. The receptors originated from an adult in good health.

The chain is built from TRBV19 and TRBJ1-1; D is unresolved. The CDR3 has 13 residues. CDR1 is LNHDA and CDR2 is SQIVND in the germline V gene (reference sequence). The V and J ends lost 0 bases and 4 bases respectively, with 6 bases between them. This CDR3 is CASSIDGGTEAFF. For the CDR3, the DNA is TGTGCCAGTAGTATAGATGGAGGCACTGAAGCTTTCTTT.

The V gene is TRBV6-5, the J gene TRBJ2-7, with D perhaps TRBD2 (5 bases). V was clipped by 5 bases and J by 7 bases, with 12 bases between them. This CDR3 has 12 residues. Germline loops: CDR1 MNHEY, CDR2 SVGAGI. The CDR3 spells CASSTDWREQYF. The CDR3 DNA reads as TGTGCCAGCAGTACGGACTGGCGGGAGCAGTACTTC.

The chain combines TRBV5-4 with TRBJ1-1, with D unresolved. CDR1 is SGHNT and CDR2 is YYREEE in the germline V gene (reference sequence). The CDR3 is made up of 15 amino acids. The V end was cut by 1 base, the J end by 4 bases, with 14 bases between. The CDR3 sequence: CASSLFIGLGTEAFF. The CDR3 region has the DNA TGTGCCAGCAGCTTGTTTATCGGTCTAGGCACTGAAGCTTTCTTT.

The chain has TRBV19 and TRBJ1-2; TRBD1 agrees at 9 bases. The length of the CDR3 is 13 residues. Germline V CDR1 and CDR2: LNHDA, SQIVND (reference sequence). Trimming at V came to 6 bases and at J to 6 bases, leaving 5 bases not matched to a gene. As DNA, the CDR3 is TGTGCCAGTAGCATGGGGACAGGGCATGGCTACACCTTC. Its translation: CASSMGTGHGYTF.

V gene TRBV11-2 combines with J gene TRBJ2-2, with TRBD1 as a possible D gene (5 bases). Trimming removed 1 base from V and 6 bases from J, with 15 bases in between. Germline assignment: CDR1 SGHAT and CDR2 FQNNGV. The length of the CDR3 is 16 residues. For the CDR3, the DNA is TGTGCCAGCAGCTTAGGACAGCCGACTGGCGCCGGGGAGCTGTTTTTT. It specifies CASSLGQPTGAGELFF.

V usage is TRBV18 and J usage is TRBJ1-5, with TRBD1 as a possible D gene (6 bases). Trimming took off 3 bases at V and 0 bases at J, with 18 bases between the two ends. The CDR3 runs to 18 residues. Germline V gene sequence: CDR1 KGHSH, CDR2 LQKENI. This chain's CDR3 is CASSPKGLGDNSNQPQHF. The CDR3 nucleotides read TGTGCCAGCTCACCCAAAGGGTTAGGGGACAATAGCAATCAGCCCCAGCATTTT.

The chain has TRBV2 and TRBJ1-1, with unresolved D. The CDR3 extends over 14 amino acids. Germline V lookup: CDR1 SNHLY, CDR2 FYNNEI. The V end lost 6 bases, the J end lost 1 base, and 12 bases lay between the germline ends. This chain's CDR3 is CASSPDGGNTEAFF. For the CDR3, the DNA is TGTGCCAGCAGCCCCGACGGAGGGAACACTGAAGCTTTCTTT. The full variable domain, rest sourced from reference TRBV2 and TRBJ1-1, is EPEVTQTPSHQVTQMGQEVILRCVPISNHLYFYWYRQILGQKVEFLVSFYNNEISEKSEIFDDQFSVERPDGSNFTLKIRSTKLEDSAMYFCASSPDGGNTEAFFGQGTRLTVV.

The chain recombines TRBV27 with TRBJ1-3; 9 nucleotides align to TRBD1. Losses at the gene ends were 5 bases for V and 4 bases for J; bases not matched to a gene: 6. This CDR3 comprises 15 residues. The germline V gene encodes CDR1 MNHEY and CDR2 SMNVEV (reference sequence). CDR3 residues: CASSPQGAHGNTIYF. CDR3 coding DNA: TGTGCCAGCAGTCCACAGGGGGCGCACGGAAACACCATATATTTT.

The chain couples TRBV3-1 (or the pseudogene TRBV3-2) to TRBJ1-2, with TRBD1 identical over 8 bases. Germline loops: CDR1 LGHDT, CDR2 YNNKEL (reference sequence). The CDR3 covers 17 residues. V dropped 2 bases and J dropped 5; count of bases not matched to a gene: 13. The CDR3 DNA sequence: TGTGCCAGCAGCCAAAGACAGGGGACCTACTTTGAGTATGGCTACACCTTC. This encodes CASSQRQGTYFEYGYTF.

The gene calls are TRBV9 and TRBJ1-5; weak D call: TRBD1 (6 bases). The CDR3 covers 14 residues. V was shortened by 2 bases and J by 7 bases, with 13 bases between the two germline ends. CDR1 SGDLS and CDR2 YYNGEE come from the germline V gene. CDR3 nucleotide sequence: TGTGCCAGCAGCGTTGGGGGGCTCGGGCAGCCCCAGCATTTT. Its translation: CASSVGGLGQPQHF.

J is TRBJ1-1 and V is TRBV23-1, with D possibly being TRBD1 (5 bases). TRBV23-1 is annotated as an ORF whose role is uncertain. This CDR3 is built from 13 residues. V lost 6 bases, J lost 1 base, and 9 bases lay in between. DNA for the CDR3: TGCGCCAGCAGCGCAGGGCGGAACACTGAAGCTTTCTTT. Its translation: CASSAGRNTEAFF.

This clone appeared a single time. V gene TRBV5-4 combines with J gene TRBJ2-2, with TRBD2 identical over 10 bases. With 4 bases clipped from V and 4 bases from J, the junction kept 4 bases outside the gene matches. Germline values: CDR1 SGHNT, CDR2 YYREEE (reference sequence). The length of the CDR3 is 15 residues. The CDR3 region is CASSAGLASTGELFF. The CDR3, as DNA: TGTGCCAGCAGCGCGGGACTAGCGTCCACCGGGGAGCTGTTTTTT.

The CDR3 spells CASSLMGGLGEKLFF. The CDR3 DNA reads as TGTGCCAGCAGCTTGATGGGGGGCCTCGGAGAAAAACTGTTTTTT. This chain connects TRBV7-9 to TRBJ1-4, with a weak D call TRBD1 (6 bases). V was clipped by 3 bases and J by 8 bases, with 16 bases between them. This CDR3 has 15 residues. Germline-derived CDR1 and CDR2 are SEHNR and FQNEAQ (reference sequence).

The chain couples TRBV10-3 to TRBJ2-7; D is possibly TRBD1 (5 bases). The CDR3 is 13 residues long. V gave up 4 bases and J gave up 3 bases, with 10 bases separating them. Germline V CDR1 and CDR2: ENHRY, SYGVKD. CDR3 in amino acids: CAISGTQVYEQYF. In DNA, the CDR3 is TGTGCCATCAGTGGGACACAGGTCTACGAGCAGTACTTC.

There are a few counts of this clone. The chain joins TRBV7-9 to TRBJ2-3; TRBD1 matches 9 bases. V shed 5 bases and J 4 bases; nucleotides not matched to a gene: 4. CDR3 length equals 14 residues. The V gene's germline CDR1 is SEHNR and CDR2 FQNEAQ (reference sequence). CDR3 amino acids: CASSLTGGADTQYF. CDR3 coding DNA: TGTGCCAGCAGCCTTACAGGGGGCGCAGATACGCAGTATTTT.

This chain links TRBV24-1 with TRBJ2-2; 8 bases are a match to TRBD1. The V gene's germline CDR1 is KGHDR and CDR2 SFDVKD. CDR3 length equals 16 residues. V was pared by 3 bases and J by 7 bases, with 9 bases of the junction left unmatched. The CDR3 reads CATSDRGGQVVGELFF. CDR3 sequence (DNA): TGTGCCACCAGTGATAGAGGGGGACAGGTGGTCGGGGAGCTGTTTTTT.

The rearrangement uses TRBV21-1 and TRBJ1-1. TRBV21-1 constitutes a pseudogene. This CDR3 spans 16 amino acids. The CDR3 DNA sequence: TGTGCCAGCAGCATACGAAAGCCAACTTCGGACACTGAAGCTTTCTTT. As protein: CASSIRKPTSDTEAFF.

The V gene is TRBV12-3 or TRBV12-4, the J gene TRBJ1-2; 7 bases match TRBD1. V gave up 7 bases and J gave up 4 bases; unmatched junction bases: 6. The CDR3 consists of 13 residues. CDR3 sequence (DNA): TGTGCCAGCAACACACCAGGGGGCTATGGCTACACCTTC. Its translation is CASNTPGGYGYTF.

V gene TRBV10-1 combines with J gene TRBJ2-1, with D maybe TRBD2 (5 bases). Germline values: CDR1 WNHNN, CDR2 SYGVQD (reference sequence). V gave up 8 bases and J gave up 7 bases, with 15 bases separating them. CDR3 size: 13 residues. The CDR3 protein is CASQEGGKNEQFF. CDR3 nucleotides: TGCGCCAGCCAAGAGGGTGGTAAAAATGAGCAGTTCTTC.

CDR3 protein: CASSGQGRSGANVLTF. CDR3 coding DNA: TGTGCCAGCAGTGGACAGGGACGCTCTGGGGCCAACGTCCTGACTTTC. This chain joins TRBV6-2 or TRBV6-3 and TRBJ2-6, with 8 nucleotides matching TRBD1. CDR3 length: 16 residues. V trimming: 5 bases; J trimming: 0 bases; junction bases outside the gene matches: 3. Germline CDR1 reads MNHEY; CDR2 reads SVGEGT.

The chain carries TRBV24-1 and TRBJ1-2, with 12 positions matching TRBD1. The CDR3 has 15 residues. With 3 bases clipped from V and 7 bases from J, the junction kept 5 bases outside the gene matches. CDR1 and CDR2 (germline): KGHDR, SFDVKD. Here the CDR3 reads CATSDAGTGGSGYTF. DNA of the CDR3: TGTGCCACCAGTGATGCCGGGACAGGGGGCTCTGGCTACACCTTC.

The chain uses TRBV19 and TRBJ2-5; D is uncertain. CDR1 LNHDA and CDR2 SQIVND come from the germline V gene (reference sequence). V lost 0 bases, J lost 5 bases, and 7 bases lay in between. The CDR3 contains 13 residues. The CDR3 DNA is TGTGCCAGTAGTATAGAAAGGCAGGAGACCCAGTACTTC. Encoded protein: CASSIERQETQYF.

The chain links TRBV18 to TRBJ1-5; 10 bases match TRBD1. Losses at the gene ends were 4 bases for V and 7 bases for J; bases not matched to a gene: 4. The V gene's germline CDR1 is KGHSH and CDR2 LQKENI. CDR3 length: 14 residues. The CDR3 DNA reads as TGTGCCAGCTCACTGGGACAGGGGTTCCAGCCCCAGCATTTT. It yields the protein CASSLGQGFQPQHF.

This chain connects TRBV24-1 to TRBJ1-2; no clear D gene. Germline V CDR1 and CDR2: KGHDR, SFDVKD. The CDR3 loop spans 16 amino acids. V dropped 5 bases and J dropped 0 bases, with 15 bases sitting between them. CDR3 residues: CATSGTSAGANYGYTF. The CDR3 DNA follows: TGTGCCACCAGTGGCACTTCCGCTGGAGCTAACTATGGCTACACCTTC.

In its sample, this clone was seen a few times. In DNA form, the CDR3 reads TGTGCCAGCAGCCAGCACAAAGGGACAGGGGGTTGGATCTATGGCTACACCTTC. It codes for CASSQHKGTGGWIYGYTF. This chain uses TRBV14 with TRBJ1-2; 11 positions agree with TRBD1. The germline gives CDR1 SGHDN, CDR2 FVKESK. This CDR3 region has 18 residues. V was clipped by 3 bases and J by 4 bases; unmatched bases: 13.

CDR3 in amino acids: CASRLAGGTETQYF. As DNA, the CDR3 is TGCGCCAGCAGGCTAGCGGGAGGTACAGAGACCCAGTACTTC. The genes are TRBV5-1 and TRBJ2-5, with TRBD2 identical over 11 bases. The J segment lost 4 bases and the V segment lost 5 bases, leaving 4 bases of the junction unmatched. The CDR3 spans 14 residues. Germline values: CDR1 SGHRS, CDR2 YFSETQ.

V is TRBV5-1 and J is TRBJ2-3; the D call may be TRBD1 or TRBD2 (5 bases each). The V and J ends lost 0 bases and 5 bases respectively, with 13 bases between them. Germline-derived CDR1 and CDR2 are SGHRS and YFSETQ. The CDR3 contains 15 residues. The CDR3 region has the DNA TGCGCCAGCAGCTTGGTCGGGGCCCCCGTAGATACGCAGTATTTT. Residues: CASSLVGAPVDTQYF.

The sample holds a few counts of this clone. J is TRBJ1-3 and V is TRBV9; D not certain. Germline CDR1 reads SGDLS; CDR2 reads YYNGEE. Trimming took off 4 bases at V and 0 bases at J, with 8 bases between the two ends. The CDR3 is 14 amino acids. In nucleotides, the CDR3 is TGTGCCAGCAGCCCCGGGGACTCTGGAAACACCATATATTTT. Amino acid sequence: CASSPGDSGNTIYF.

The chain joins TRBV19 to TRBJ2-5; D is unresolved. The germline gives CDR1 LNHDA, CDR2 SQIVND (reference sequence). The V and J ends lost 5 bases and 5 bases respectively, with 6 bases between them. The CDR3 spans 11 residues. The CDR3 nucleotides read TGTGCCAGTAGTGTCAGGGAGACCCAGTACTTC. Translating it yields CASSVRETQYF.

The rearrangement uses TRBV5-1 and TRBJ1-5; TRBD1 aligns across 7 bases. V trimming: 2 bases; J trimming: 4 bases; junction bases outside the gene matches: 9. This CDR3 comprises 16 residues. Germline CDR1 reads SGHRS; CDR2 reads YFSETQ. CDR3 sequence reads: CASSLGDRVGNQPQHF. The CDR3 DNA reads TGCGCCAGCAGCTTAGGAGACAGGGTCGGAAATCAGCCCCAGCATTTT. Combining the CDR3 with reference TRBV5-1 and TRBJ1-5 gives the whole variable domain KAGVTQTPRYLIKTRGQQVTLSCSPISGHRSVSWYQQTPGQGLQFLFEYFSETQRNKGNFPGRFSGRQFSNSRSEMNVSTLELGDSALYLCASSLGDRVGNQPQHFGDGTRLSIL.